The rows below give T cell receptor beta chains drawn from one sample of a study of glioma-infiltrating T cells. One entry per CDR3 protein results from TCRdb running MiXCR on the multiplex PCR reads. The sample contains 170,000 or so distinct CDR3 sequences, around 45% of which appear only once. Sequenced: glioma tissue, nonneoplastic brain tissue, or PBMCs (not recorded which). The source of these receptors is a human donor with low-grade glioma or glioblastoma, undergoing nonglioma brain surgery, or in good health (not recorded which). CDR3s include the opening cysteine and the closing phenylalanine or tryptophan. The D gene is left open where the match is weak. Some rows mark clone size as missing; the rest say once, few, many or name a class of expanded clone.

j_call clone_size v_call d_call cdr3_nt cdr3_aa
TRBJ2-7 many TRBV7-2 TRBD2 TGTGCCAGCAGCTTAGCGTCAACTAGCGGGCCTTACGAGCAGTACTTC CASSLASTSGPYEQYF
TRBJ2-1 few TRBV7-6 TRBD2 TGTGCCAGCAGCTTAGAACCCCCAGGACTAGCGGGAGGAAGCTCCTACAATGAGCAGTTCTTC CASSLEPPGLAGGSSYNEQFF
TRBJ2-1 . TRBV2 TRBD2 TGTGCCAGCAGTGAAAGTTCTAGCGGGAGTAAACAGTTCTTC CASSESSSGSKQFF
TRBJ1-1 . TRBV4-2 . TGTGCCAGCAGGCAAGAGAGAGGGCAGGTGAAGACTGAAGCTTTCTTT CASRQERGQVKTEAFF
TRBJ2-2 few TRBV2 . TGTGCCAGCAGTAATTTGGAGAGCACCGGGGAGCTGTTTTTT CASSNLESTGELFF
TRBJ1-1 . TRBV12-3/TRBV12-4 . TGTGCCAGCAGGACCGGGTCGGTTGAAGCTTTCTTT CASRTGSVEAFF
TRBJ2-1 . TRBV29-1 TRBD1 TGCAGCGGATATATCGACAGGGTTTTCTACAATGAGCAGTTCTTC CSGYIDRVFYNEQFF
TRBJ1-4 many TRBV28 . TGTGCCAGCAGTCCTCCGGGACTTAATGAAAAACTGTTTTTT CASSPPGLNEKLFF
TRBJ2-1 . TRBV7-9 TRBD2 TGTGCCAGCAGCCCGGGGAGAAGGCGGGAGATTGGTAATGAGCAGTTCTTC CASSPGRRREIGNEQFF
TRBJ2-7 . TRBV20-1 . TGCAGTGCTGGAGGGGACGAGCAGTACTTC CSAGGDEQYF
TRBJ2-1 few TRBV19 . TGTGCCAGTAGTATAGCGTTAGCTAGCAGGGAGCAGTTCTTC CASSIALASREQFF
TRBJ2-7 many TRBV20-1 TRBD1 TGCAGTGCCGACAGGGGGCATAACGAGCAGTACTTC CSADRGHNEQYF
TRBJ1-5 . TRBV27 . TGTGCCAGCAGTTTATCGGGAGGGAATAGCAATAAGCGCCAGCATTTT CASSLSGGNSNKRQHF
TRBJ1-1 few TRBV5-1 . TGCGCCAGCAGCTTGGTGGGGGGGCTTAACACTGAAGCTTTCTTT CASSLVGGLNTEAFF
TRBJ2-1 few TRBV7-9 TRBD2 TGTGCCAGCAGCCTGAGAGCCGGACTAGCGGGAGAAGTAAACAATGAGCAGTTCTTC CASSLRAGLAGEVNNEQFF
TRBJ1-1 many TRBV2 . TGTGCCAGCACGGAGGGTTTCGCTGAAGCTTTCTTT CASTEGFAEAFF
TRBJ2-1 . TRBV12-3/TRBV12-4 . TGTGCCGGCAGCGCTGGTAGTCCCCCCTACAATGAGCAGTTCTTC CAGSAGSPPYNEQFF
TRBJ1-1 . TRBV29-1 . TGCAGCGTTGATAATGTGCGGGGCACTGAAGCTTTCTTT CSVDNVRGTEAFF
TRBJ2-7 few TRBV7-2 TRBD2 TGTGCCAGCAGCTTAGCGGGACCTAGCGGGATTAAGTACGAGCAGTACTTC CASSLAGPSGIKYEQYF
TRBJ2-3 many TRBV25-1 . TGTGCCAGCAGTGAATATGGAGGAGCAGATACGCAGTATTTT CASSEYGGADTQYF